Listed below are T cell receptor beta chains from one sample, sequenced in a study of blood T cell repertoires in COVID-19. The protocol was immunoSEQ multiplex PCR, while the TCRdb copy is restricted to in-frame clones and leaves out a portion. This sample has tens of thousands of clones, with about 85% found just once. The sequenced material came from peripheral blood. Receptor source: a human donor in a cohort sampled during active COVID-19. Each CDR3 is given with its conserved first and last residue. A D gene is named only where the DNA matches it firmly. Size values are once, few and many counts, or a class for expanded clones, and some rows have none.

CDR3 DNA,CDR3 protein,clone size,J gene,D gene,V gene
TGTGCCAGCAGCTTAGATCTGAGACAAGGAAACACCGGGGAGCTGTTTTTT,CASSLDLRQGNTGELFF,-,TRBJ2-2,-,TRBV11-2
TGTGCCAGCAGCAAATCAGATAATTCACCCCTCCACTTT,CASSKSDNSPLHF,-,TRBJ1-6,-,TRBV21-1
TGTGCCAGCAGCTTGGTGACGGGAATCGAGACCCAGTACTTC,CASSLVTGIETQYF,once,TRBJ2-5,-,TRBV5-5
TGTGCCAGCAGCCAAGACATCGACTATGGCTACACCTTC,CASSQDIDYGYTF,-,TRBJ1-2,-,TRBV5-4
TGTGCCAGCAGCCCCCCCGGGGGGTTGAACACTGAAGCTTTCTTT,CASSPPGGLNTEAFF,-,TRBJ1-1,-,TRBV3-1/TRBV3-2
TGTGCCAGCAGTCTTACTACAGGGACACCGAACACTGAAGCTTTCTTT,CASSLTTGTPNTEAFF,-,TRBJ1-1,-,TRBV5-4
TGTGCCATCAGTGAGTCCGGGACAGGGAACGTGGAGCAGTTCTTC,CAISESGTGNVEQFF,-,TRBJ2-1,TRBD1,TRBV10-3
TGCAGCGATGGGCCGGGGAATGAAAAACTGTTTTTT,CSDGPGNEKLFF,-,TRBJ1-4,-,TRBV29-1
TGTGCCAGCAGTTCACGGACCGGGACAGAAGCTAACTATGGCTACACCTTC,CASSSRTGTEANYGYTF,-,TRBJ1-2,TRBD1,TRBV27
TGTGCCAGCAGTTTACCGGGCGGGAGTGGTTTCTGGTCGAATGAGCAGTACTTC,CASSLPGGSGFWSNEQYF,-,TRBJ2-7,TRBD2,TRBV28
TGTGCCAGTACCCCGCGGGCCCGGGTTGGCACCGGGGAGCTGTTTTTT,CASTPRARVGTGELFF,-,TRBJ2-2,-,TRBV19
TGTGCCAGCAGCTTAGCGCGGAATGAGCAGTTCTTC,CASSLARNEQFF,-,TRBJ2-1,-,TRBV7-9
TGTGCCAGTAGTAAGACTAGCAATGAGCAGTTCTTC,CASSKTSNEQFF,-,TRBJ2-1,-,TRBV19
TGTGCCAGCAGGCGGGGCCTAGCGGGTGTTCGGGAGACCCAGTACTTC,CASRRGLAGVRETQYF,few,TRBJ2-5,TRBD2,TRBV28
TGTGCCAGCAGCTTTCGACAGGGCGACTATGGCTACACCTTC,CASSFRQGDYGYTF,-,TRBJ1-2,TRBD1,TRBV7-2
TGTGCCAGCAGCGAGCTAGCGGGAGGAACCTCCTACAATGAGCAGTTCTTC,CASSELAGGTSYNEQFF,few,TRBJ2-1,TRBD2,TRBV7-2
TGTGCCAGCAGTTCCCAGGGGCCCTCCTATGGCTACACCTTC,CASSSQGPSYGYTF,-,TRBJ1-2,-,TRBV27
TGTGCCTGGAGTGTATCCGGGACAGGGGTCAATGAGCAGTTCTTC,CAWSVSGTGVNEQFF,-,TRBJ2-1,TRBD1,TRBV30
TGTGCCAGCAGCCCACAGGGGAAAGGTGCAGATACGCAGTATTTT,CASSPQGKGADTQYF,-,TRBJ2-3,TRBD1,TRBV4-2
TGTGCCAGCAGTGCAATCGGACTTTCGGGTGCAGAGACCCAGTACTTC,CASSAIGLSGAETQYF,once,TRBJ2-5,-,TRBV28
TGCAGCGTTGGACAGGGTTTTGGCGAGCAGTACTTC,CSVGQGFGEQYF,-,TRBJ2-7,TRBD1,TRBV29-1
TGCGCCAGCAGCCAAGATCCAAGGGGGCCGTATGGAAACACCATATATTTT,CASSQDPRGPYGNTIYF,-,TRBJ1-3,TRBD1,TRBV4-3
TGTGCCAGCAGCTTAGAACCAGGGAATAATGAAAAACTGTTTTTT,CASSLEPGNNEKLFF,few,TRBJ1-4,-,TRBV7-9
TGTGCCAGCAGCGCCTCGGGGGGAACGAACACTGAAGCTTTCTTT,CASSASGGTNTEAFF,-,TRBJ1-1,-,TRBV9
TGTGCCAGCAGTGGCGCCAGGGGGCGCACCGGGGAGCTGTTTTTT,CASSGARGRTGELFF,-,TRBJ2-2,TRBD1,TRBV2
TGTGCCAGCAGTGAGATGGGAGCGGCCAATACCTACGAGCAGTACTTC,CASSEMGAANTYEQYF,-,TRBJ2-7,-,TRBV6-4
TGTGCCAGCTCACCTGTTTCGAGTAGCGCTGAAGCTTTCTTT,CASSPVSSSAEAFF,-,TRBJ1-1,-,TRBV18
TGCGCCAGCAGCTTGGCAACTAGCGGGATCTACAATGAGCAGTTCTTC,CASSLATSGIYNEQFF,-,TRBJ2-1,TRBD2,TRBV5-1
TGTGCCAGCAGCCCTCCGGGGCGGGACAGTGAGCAGTTCTTC,CASSPPGRDSEQFF,-,TRBJ2-1,-,TRBV7-2
TGTGCCAGCAGTTTTAGGGGTCTCAATCAGCCCCAGCATTTT,CASSFRGLNQPQHF,-,TRBJ1-5,-,TRBV28
TGCAGCGTTGTGGGCCAGGAAGAGACCCAGTACTTC,CSVVGQEETQYF,-,TRBJ2-5,-,TRBV29-1
TGTGCCAGCAGATACCGCGGGACTAACTATGGCTACGAGCAGTACTTC,CASRYRGTNYGYEQYF,-,TRBJ2-7,TRBD2,TRBV28
TGTGCTAGCAGCGGGTACGCCGGGACTACCTACAATGAGCAGTTCTTC,CASSGYAGTTYNEQFF,-,TRBJ2-1,TRBD2,TRBV7-7
TGTGCCATCAGTCCCGGACAGGGCTATGGCTACACCTTC,CAISPGQGYGYTF,-,TRBJ1-2,TRBD1,TRBV10-3
TGTGCCTGGGGCAGGGGTGGAACTGAAGCTTTCTTT,CAWGRGGTEAFF,-,TRBJ1-1,-,TRBV30
TGTGCCAGCAGCTTAGCAGGGAGGAAGGACACTGAAGCTTTCTTT,CASSLAGRKDTEAFF,-,TRBJ1-1,-,TRBV5-4
TGCGCCAGCAGCCAACAAGCTACAGGGGACTATGGCTACACCTTC,CASSQQATGDYGYTF,-,TRBJ1-2,TRBD1,TRBV4-3
TGTGCCAGCAGCGTAGACAGCGGGAATCGTATCGCCCCAGATACGCAGTATTTT,CASSVDSGNRIAPDTQYF,-,TRBJ2-3,TRBD2,TRBV9
TGCGCCAGCAGAGCGGGAGCGGCGAACACCAGGGAGCTGTTTTTT,CASRAGAANTRELFF,-,TRBJ2-2,TRBD2,TRBV10-1
TGTGCCAGCACCCACGGGGGGTTGTATCGGGACACTGAAGCTTTCTTT,CASTHGGLYRDTEAFF,-,TRBJ1-1,-,TRBV6-6
TGTGCCAGCCGCCAACCCACCGGCGGAGTGTACAATGAGCAGTTCTTC,CASRQPTGGVYNEQFF,-,TRBJ2-1,-,TRBV11-2
TGCGCCAGCAGCTTGGCAGCGGGGAGTCGGGATACGCAGTATTTT,CASSLAAGSRDTQYF,-,TRBJ2-3,TRBD2,TRBV5-1
TGTGCCAGCAGCCCTGGGGACAGGGTTTATCAGCCCCAGCATTTT,CASSPGDRVYQPQHF,once,TRBJ1-5,TRBD1,TRBV28
TGTGCCAGCAGTGATTGGGACAGGGGAGGTGAAAAACTGTTTTTT,CASSDWDRGGEKLFF,-,TRBJ1-4,TRBD1,TRBV6-1
TGTGCCAGCAGCTTAGATCTAGCGGGGATCACAGATACGCAGTATTTT,CASSLDLAGITDTQYF,-,TRBJ2-3,TRBD2,TRBV11-2
TGTGCCAGCAGCCAAGGCGCGGGACGCTCCTACGAGCAGTACTTC,CASSQGAGRSYEQYF,-,TRBJ2-7,-,TRBV4-2
TGCGCCAGCAGTCACTTACTTTCCGGGACACGGAGATTCTACGAGCAGTACTTC,CASSHLLSGTRRFYEQYF,-,TRBJ2-7,-,TRBV23-1
TGTGCCAGCAGTGTTAGCTTTGGCTACACCTTC,CASSVSFGYTF,once,TRBJ1-2,-,TRBV25-1
TGTGCCAGCAGTTCCCCCACTTCTGGGGCCAACGTCCTGACTTTC,CASSSPTSGANVLTF,few,TRBJ2-6,-,TRBV28
TGTGCCAGTAGTATAAGGGGGCACCAGGGACTAGCGGGAGGGCTCAATGAGCAGTTCTTC,CASSIRGHQGLAGGLNEQFF,-,TRBJ2-1,TRBD2,TRBV19
TGTGCCAGCAGCTTGTTCACCTACGAGCAGTACTTC,CASSLFTYEQYF,-,TRBJ2-7,-,TRBV5-4
TGTGCCAGCAGCCAAGTAGCGGCAGGGTGGTACGAGCAGTACTTC,CASSQVAAGWYEQYF,-,TRBJ2-7,-,TRBV4-2
TGTGCCAGTAGTATAGGGCTAGCGGGAGGTGTAAATGAGCAGTTCTTC,CASSIGLAGGVNEQFF,-,TRBJ2-1,TRBD2,TRBV19
TGCGCCAGCAGTGTACCTAGCGGGAACTACGAGCAGTACTTC,CASSVPSGNYEQYF,few,TRBJ2-7,TRBD2,TRBV10-2
TGCAGCGTTGATCAGATAGCGGGATTTCGTGAGCAGTTCTTC,CSVDQIAGFREQFF,-,TRBJ2-1,TRBD2,TRBV29-1
TGTGCCAGCAGCCTACTAGAGAATCAGCCCCAGCATTTT,CASSLLENQPQHF,-,TRBJ1-5,-,TRBV7-8
TGCGCCAGCAGAAGAACCCAGGGGAGTCCGAAAGGGACCCAGTACTTC,CASRRTQGSPKGTQYF,-,TRBJ2-5,-,TRBV5-1
TGTGCCAGCAGAACGGGACAGGGTAGGACCGGGGAGCTGTTTTTT,CASRTGQGRTGELFF,-,TRBJ2-2,TRBD1,TRBV5-4